Each of the 10 T cell receptor beta chains below was sequenced from the same sample in a study of blood T cells in healthy people across ages. Next came a second PCR, run for roughly 6 to 11 cycles, which used a sample-barcoded 5' primer along with a J-beta primer mix. MiXCR, applied by TCRdb to the 5' RACE reads, yields one record per CDR3 protein. The sample contains approximately 1,000,000 distinct CDR3 sequences, about two fifths of which appear only once. Sequenced input: blood. These receptor sequences come from a man younger than 35 in good health.

The J gene is TRBJ1-2, the V gene TRBV9, with D unclear. In germline, CDR1 is SGDLS, CDR2 YYNGEE. This CDR3 comprises 14 residues. V gave up 2 bases and J gave up 1 base, with 9 bases separating them. CDR3 coding DNA: TGTGCCAGCAGCGTCAGCGGAGATAACTATGGCTACACCTTC. It is translated as CASSVSGDNYGYTF.

The chain couples TRBV7-9 to TRBJ1-1; 8 positions agree with TRBD1. This CDR3 is 14 amino acids long. Germline V gives CDR1 SEHNR, CDR2 FQNEAQ (reference sequence). Trimming removed 6 bases from V and 8 bases from J; junction bases left unmatched: 11. The CDR3 sequence is CASRSGTGGLEAFF. Here the CDR3 DNA reads TGTGCCAGCAGATCCGGGACAGGTGGTTTGGAAGCTTTCTTT.

This clonotype was observed a few times. The chain uses TRBV10-3 and TRBJ1-1, with D possibly matching TRBD1 (6 bases). The CDR3 sequence is 15 residues long. V gave up 6 bases and J gave up 0 bases, with 14 bases separating them. Germline V gene data show CDR1 as ENHRY and CDR2 as SYGVKD. The CDR3 DNA reads TGTGCCATCAGCTTCAAGGGGGGGATGAACACTGAAGCTTTCTTT. This sequence encodes CAISFKGGMNTEAFF.

This sequence joins TRBV2 and TRBJ2-5; weak D call: TRBD1 (6 bases). The tail of the sequence fits TRBJ2-7 better, so the J call may be wrong. The V gene's germline CDR1 is SNHLY and CDR2 FYNNEI. This CDR3 spans 15 amino acids. The CDR3: CASSLTGYLGDEQYF. CDR3 nucleotide sequence: TGTGCCAGCAGTCTCACAGGGTACCTAGGCGACGAGCAGTACTTC.

This clonotype was seen a few times. The rearrangement uses TRBV4-1 and TRBJ2-7; the match to TRBD2 covers 11 bases. There are 15 residues in the CDR3. V trimming: 1 base; J trimming: 4 bases; junction bases outside the gene matches: 3. Germline CDR1 and CDR2: MGHRA and YSYEKL. The CDR3 reads CASSQASGGIYEQYF. CDR3 DNA: TGCGCCAGCAGCCAAGCTAGCGGGGGGATTTACGAGCAGTACTTC.

This clonotype has a count of ten or more. The chain carries TRBV4-2 and TRBJ1-2, with D unresolved. This CDR3 has 15 amino acids. Trimming pared 1 base from V and 0 bases from J, leaving 9 bases between. Germline values: CDR1 LGHNA, CDR2 YNFKEQ. Written as DNA, the CDR3 is TGTGCCAGCAGCCAAGGAGGAACTCCTAACTATGGCTACACCTTC. Translated: CASSQGGTPNYGYTF.

The V call is TRBV5-5, the J call TRBJ1-3; TRBD1 matches at 7 bases. Germline-derived CDR1 and CDR2 are SGHKS and YYEKEE (reference sequence). This CDR3 comprises 15 residues. V shed 4 bases, J shed 3 bases, and the junction held 7 bases outside the gene matches. The CDR3 sequence is CASSNHRGGGNTIYF. In nucleotides, the CDR3 is TGTGCCAGCAGCAATCACAGGGGAGGTGGAAACACCATATATTTT.

The V gene is TRBV4-2, the J gene TRBJ2-3, with TRBD2 identical over 12 bases. The V and J ends lost 4 bases and 2 bases, in that order; junction bases with no gene match: 4. Per the germline V gene, CDR1 is LGHNA and CDR2 is YNFKEQ. The CDR3 is 16 residues long. The DNA for the CDR3 is TGTGCCAGCAGCCGTAGGACTAGCGGGGACACAGATACGCAGTATTTT. It specifies CASSRRTSGDTDTQYF.

The chain joins TRBV6-5 to TRBJ1-1; D might be TRBD1 (6 bases). The V gene's germline CDR1 is MNHEY and CDR2 SVGAGI. V shed 6 bases and J shed 10 bases, with 18 bases lying between them. The CDR3 runs 13 residues. The CDR3 spells CASSRELKGVAFF. CDR3 in DNA: TGTGCCAGCAGCCGCGAGTTGAAGGGGGTAGCTTTCTTT.

The rearrangement joins TRBV25-1 to TRBJ2-7, with D unresolved. The V end lost 4 bases, the J end lost 5 bases, and 12 bases lay between the germline ends. The germline V gene encodes CDR1 MGHDK and CDR2 SYGVNS. CDR3 length equals 13 residues. CDR3 amino acids: CASSAPVPDEQYF. In DNA, the CDR3 is TGTGCCAGCAGTGCTCCAGTCCCCGACGAGCAGTACTTC.